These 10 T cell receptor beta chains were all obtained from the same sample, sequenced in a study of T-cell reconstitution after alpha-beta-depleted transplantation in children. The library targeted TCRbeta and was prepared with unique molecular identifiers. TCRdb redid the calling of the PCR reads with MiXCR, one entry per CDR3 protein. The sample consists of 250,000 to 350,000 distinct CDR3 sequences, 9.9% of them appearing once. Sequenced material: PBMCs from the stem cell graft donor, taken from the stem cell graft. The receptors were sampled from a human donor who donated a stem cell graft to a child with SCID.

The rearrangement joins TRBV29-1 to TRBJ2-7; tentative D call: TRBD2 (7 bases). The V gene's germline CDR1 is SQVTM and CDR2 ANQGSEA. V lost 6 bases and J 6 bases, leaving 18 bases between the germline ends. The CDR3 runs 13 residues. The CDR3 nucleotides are TGCAGCGTACGCGGCGGGGGCTATGGCGAGCAGTACTTC. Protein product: CSVRGGGYGEQYF.

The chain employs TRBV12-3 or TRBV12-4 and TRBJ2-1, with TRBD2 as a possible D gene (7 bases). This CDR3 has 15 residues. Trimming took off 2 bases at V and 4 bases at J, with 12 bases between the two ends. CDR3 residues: CASSLQGRAYNEQFF. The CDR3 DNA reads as TGTGCCAGCAGTTTACAGGGGAGGGCGTACAATGAGCAGTTCTTC.

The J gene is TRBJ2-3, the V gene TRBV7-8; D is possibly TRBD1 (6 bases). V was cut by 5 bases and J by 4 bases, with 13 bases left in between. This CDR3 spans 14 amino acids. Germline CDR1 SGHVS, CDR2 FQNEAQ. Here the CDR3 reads CASSPKGVADTQYF. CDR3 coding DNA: TGTGCCAGCAGCCCGAAGGGGGTGGCAGATACGCAGTATTTT. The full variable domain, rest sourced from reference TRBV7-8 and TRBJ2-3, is GAGVSQSPRYKVAKRGQDVALRCDPISGHVSLFWYQQALGQGPEFLTYFQNEAQLDKSGLPSDRFFAERPEGSVSTLKIQRTQQEDSAVYLCASSPKGVADTQYFGPGTRLTVL.

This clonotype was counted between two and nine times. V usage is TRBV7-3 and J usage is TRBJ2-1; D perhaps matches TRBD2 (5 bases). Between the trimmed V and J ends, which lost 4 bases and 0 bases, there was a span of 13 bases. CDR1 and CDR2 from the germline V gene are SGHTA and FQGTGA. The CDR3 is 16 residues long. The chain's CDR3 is CASSYSSGSSYNEQFF. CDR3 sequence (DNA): TGTGCCAGCAGCTATTCGAGCGGAAGCTCCTACAATGAGCAGTTCTTC.

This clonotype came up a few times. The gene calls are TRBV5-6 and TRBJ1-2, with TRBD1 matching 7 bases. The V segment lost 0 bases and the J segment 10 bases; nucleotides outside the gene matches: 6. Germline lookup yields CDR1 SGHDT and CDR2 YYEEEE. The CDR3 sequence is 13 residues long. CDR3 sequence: CASSLVSGQIYTF. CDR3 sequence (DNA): TGTGCCAGCAGCTTGGTCTCGGGACAGATCTACACCTTC.

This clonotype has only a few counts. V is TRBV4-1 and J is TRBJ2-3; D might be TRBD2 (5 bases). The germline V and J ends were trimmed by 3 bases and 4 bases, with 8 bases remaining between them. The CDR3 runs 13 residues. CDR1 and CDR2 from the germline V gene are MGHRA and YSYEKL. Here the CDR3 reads CASSQELADTQYF. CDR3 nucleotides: TGCGCCAGCAGCCAGGAACTAGCAGATACGCAGTATTTT.

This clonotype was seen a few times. CDR3 bases: TGTGCCATCAGTGGCCGTTTGGGGGGGGACGTCAATGAGCAGTTCTTC. Its translation is CAISGRLGGDVNEQFF. This chain joins TRBV10-3 and TRBJ2-1, with TRBD2 identical over 7 bases. The CDR3 has 16 residues. With 4 bases clipped from V and 6 bases from J, the junction kept 12 bases outside the gene matches. The germline V gene encodes CDR1 ENHRY and CDR2 SYGVKD.

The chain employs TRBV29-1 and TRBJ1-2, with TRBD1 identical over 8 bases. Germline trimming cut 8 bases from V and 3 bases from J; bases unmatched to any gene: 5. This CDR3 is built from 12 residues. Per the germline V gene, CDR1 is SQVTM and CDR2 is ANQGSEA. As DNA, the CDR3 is TGCAGCATCGAGACAGGGGACTATGGCTACACCTTC. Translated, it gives CSIETGDYGYTF. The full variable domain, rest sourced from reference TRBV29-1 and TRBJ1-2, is SAVISQKPSRDICQRGTSLTIQCQVDSQVTMMFWYRQQPGQSLTLIATANQGSEATYESGFVIDKFPISRPNLTFSTLTVSNMSPEDSSIYLCSIETGDYGYTFGSGTRLTVV.

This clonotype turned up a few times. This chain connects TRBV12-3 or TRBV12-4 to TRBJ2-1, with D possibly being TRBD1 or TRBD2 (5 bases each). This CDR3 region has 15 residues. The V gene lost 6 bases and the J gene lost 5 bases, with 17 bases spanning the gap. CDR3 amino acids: CASRLPGTGNNEQFF. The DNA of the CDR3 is TGTGCCAGCAGACTTCCCGGGACGGGGAACAATGAGCAGTTCTTC.

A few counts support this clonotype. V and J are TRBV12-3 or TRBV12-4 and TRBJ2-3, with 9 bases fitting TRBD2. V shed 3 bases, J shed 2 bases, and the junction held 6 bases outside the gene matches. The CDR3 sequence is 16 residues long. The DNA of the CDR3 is TGTGCCAGCAGTTTCGGCGGGGGGGCGTTCACAGATACGCAGTATTTT. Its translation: CASSFGGGAFTDTQYF.